The subject of this entry is one T cell receptor beta chain. The sample belongs to a study of spatial heterogeneity in lung cancer. Via MiXCR, TCRdb re-called the 5' RACE reads, giving one row per CDR3 protein. The repertoire holds tens of thousands of distinct CDR3 sequences, with approximately 8.9% as singletons. Time point meaning: sample taken at primary tumor resection. The authors sequenced whole RNA from tumor, nontumor lung or frozen PBMC without sorting. V was trimmed by 5 bases and J by 5 bases, leaving 12 bases between them. The germline V gene has CDR1 SQVTM and CDR2 ANQGSEA. The CDR3 spans 13 residues.

The source was PBMCs, collected at surgery. This sequence was found in a female donor with early-stage non-small cell lung cancer. The chain combines TRBV29-1 with TRBJ1-4, with a possible D match to TRBD1 (5 bases). In DNA form, the CDR3 reads TGCAGCGTTAAAGGGGTAGGGAATGAAAAACTGTTTTTT. Protein sequence: CSVKGVGNEKLFF.